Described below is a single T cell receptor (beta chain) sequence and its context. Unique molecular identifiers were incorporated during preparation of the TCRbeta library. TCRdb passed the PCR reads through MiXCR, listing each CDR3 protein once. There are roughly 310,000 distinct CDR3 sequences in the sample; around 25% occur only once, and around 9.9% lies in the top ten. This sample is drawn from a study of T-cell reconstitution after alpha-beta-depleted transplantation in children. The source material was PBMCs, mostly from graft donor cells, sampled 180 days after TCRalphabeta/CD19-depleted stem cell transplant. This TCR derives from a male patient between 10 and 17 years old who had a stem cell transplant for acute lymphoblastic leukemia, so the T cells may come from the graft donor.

In nucleotides, the CDR3 is TGTGCCACAATCCTAGCGGGAGTTGTCTACGAGCAGTACTTC. Encoded protein: CATILAGVVYEQYF. The rearrangement joins TRBV7-9 to TRBJ2-7; 10 nucleotides match TRBD2. Germline CDR1 reads SEHNR; CDR2 reads FQNEAQ (reference sequence). V dropped 10 bases and J dropped 3; count of bases not matched to a gene: 9. The CDR3 runs to 14 residues.